One sample yielded the 2 T cell receptor beta chains listed below, sequenced in a study of cytomegalovirus exposure and HLA in healthy donors. The PCR ran on 60 Vbeta and 13 Jbeta primers. TCRdb keeps only in-frame clones here, not all; method: immunoSEQ multiplex PCR. Seen here are some 150,000 clones, around 85% observed once, and the top ten hold more than 3.5%. The sequencing sample was made of PBMCs. All receptors derive from a man aged 40-50 years in good health and CMV-seronegative.

The J gene is TRBJ1-4, the V gene TRBV5-1; D ambiguous. Deletions cut 0 bases from V and 7 bases from J, with 10 bases between. CDR3 size: 14 residues. Germline V gives CDR1 SGHRS, CDR2 YFSETQ. The CDR3, as DNA: TGCGCCAGCAGCTTGGTACCGGGAAGTGAAAAACTGTTTTTT. Amino acids: CASSLVPGSEKLFF. The full variable domain, its missing parts supplied by reference TRBV5-1 and TRBJ1-4, is KAGVTQTPRYLIKTRGQQVTLSCSPISGHRSVSWYQQTPGQGLQFLFEYFSETQRNKGNFPGRFSGRQFSNSRSEMNVSTLELGDSALYLCASSLVPGSEKLFFGSGTQLSVL.

The chain links TRBV5-1 to TRBJ2-5; 11 nucleotides match TRBD1. CDR1 is SGHRS, CDR2 YFSETQ, per germline. V trimming: 4 bases; J trimming: 5 bases; junction bases outside the gene matches: 7. This CDR3 region has 15 residues. Here the CDR3 reads CASSALGQGAETQYF. CDR3 DNA sequence: TGCGCCAGCAGCGCCCTCGGACAGGGGGCCGAGACCCAGTACTTC.